The next 11 T cell receptor beta chains were all read from a single sample in a study of T cells in Graves' hyperthyroidism and ophthalmopathy. RNA transcripts yielded amplified TCR beta CDR3 regions. RT-PCR in the first round (using the HTBI primer set) targeted the TCR CDR3. TCRdb reanalysed the multiplex PCR reads using MiXCR and keeps one entry per CDR3 protein. This table holds roughly 61,000 distinct CDR3 sequences, under 70% found once. Sequenced sample: blood. Every receptor here comes from a woman in her sixties or seventies with Graves' ophthalmopathy.

In its sample, this clonotype was seen many times. The gene calls are TRBV4-2 and TRBJ2-1, with D maybe TRBD2 (7 bases). V lost 4 bases and J 8 bases, leaving 18 bases between the germline ends. Per the germline V gene, CDR1 is LGHNA and CDR2 is YNFKEQ. The CDR3 extends over 15 amino acids. The CDR3 DNA is TGTGCCAGCAGCCTAGGGGGGGGAGAGGTAGATGAGCAGTTCTTC. Its protein is CASSLGGGEVDEQFF.

By share of the sample, this clonotype is medium-sized (0.01 to 0.1%). This chain connects TRBV10-3 to TRBJ2-7, with D perhaps matching TRBD2 (5 bases). V lost 2 bases to trimming and J lost 7 bases, with 9 bases between them. This CDR3 is built from 12 residues. Germline CDR1 is ENHRY and CDR2 is SYGVKD. The CDR3 sequence is CAISETRREQYF. CDR3 nucleotide sequence: TGTGCCATCAGTGAGACTAGGAGGGAGCAGTACTTC.

This clonotype has a count of ten or more. The genes are TRBV5-4 and TRBJ1-3; D is uncertain. Trimming left V 4 bases short and J 2 bases short, with 13 bases between. CDR3 length: 15 amino acids. The germline V gene encodes CDR1 SGHNT and CDR2 YYREEE (reference sequence). CDR3 DNA sequence: TGTGCCAGCAGCCGAACCGGGAATACTGGAAACACCATATATTTT. It codes for CASSRTGNTGNTIYF.

Within the sample, this clonotype is medium-sized (0.01 to 0.1%). V usage is TRBV20-1 and J usage is TRBJ1-1; a possible D gene is TRBD1 (5 bases). CDR1 DFQATT and CDR2 SNEGSKA come from the germline V gene (reference sequence). Trimming stripped 4 bases from V and 0 bases from J, with 12 bases between. The CDR3 length is 14 residues. CDR3 amino acids: CSATRDGVNTEAFF. The CDR3 DNA reads TGCAGTGCTACCCGGGACGGAGTGAACACTGAAGCTTTCTTT.

This clonotype was detected ten times or more. The chain links TRBV20-1 to TRBJ2-5, with D uncertain. The V gene lost 0 bases and the J gene lost 5 bases, with 10 bases spanning the gap. Germline CDR1 reads DFQATT; CDR2 reads SNEGSKA (reference sequence). This CDR3 contains 13 residues. The CDR3, as DNA: TGCAGTGCTAGAGATCCTTCTCGGGAGACCCAGTACTTC. Amino acids: CSARDPSRETQYF.

This clonotype was counted once. J is TRBJ2-1 and V is TRBV20-1; D is ambiguous. V lost 4 bases and J lost 4, with 11 bases in between. CDR1 DFQATT and CDR2 SNEGSKA come from the germline V gene (reference sequence). The CDR3 totals 13 residues. The CDR3 region is CSATEYGYNEQFF. In nucleotides, the CDR3 is TGCAGTGCTACCGAATACGGATACAATGAGCAGTTCTTC.

In this sample, this clonotype turned up many times. This chain uses TRBV24-1 with TRBJ2-3, with a weak D call TRBD1 (6 bases). In germline, CDR1 is KGHDR, CDR2 SFDVKD. Trimming left V 5 bases short and J 4 bases short, with 15 bases between. This CDR3 is 15 amino acids long. In DNA form, the CDR3 reads TGTGCCACCAGTGTAGGGGTGGGGGCTGCAGATACGCAGTATTTT. Protein sequence: CATSVGVGAADTQYF.

This sequence joins TRBV10-2 and TRBJ1-5; the D is unclear. This CDR3 comprises 14 residues. Germline-derived CDR1 and CDR2 are WSHSY and SAAADI. V lost 0 bases and J lost 0, with 3 bases in between. CDR3 nucleotide sequence: TGCGCCAGCAGTGAGTCGCATAGCAATCAGCCCCAGCATTTT. Its translation: CASSESHSNQPQHF.

The chain recombines TRBV6-1 with TRBJ2-5; tentative D call: TRBD1 (5 bases). Trimming left V 3 bases short and J 5 bases short, with 13 bases between. Germline assignment: CDR1 MNHNS and CDR2 SASEGT. CDR3 length: 14 amino acids. CDR3 nucleotides: TGTGCCAGCAGTGATGGACACTTAGGCGAGACCCAGTACTTC. Amino acids: CASSDGHLGETQYF.

This clonotype was observed many times. This chain joins TRBV20-1 and TRBJ1-4; 7 bases are shared with TRBD1. The CDR3 sequence is 14 residues long. The germline gives CDR1 DFQATT, CDR2 SNEGSKA (reference sequence). Germline trimming cut 4 bases from V and 7 bases from J; bases unmatched to any gene: 9. The CDR3 loop reads CSATRGQFGEKLFF. The CDR3 DNA is TGCAGTGCTACTAGGGGGCAATTTGGTGAAAAACTGTTTTTT.

This chain connects TRBV20-1 to TRBJ2-1; 12 bases match TRBD1. The CDR3 spans 15 residues. Germline V CDR1 and CDR2: DFQATT, SNEGSKA (reference sequence). The trim removed 8 bases at V and 8 bases at J, leaving 13 bases unmatched. The CDR3 sequence is CSSMRDRGPHDEQFF. The DNA for the CDR3 is TGCAGTTCCATGAGGGACAGGGGGCCGCACGATGAGCAGTTCTTC.